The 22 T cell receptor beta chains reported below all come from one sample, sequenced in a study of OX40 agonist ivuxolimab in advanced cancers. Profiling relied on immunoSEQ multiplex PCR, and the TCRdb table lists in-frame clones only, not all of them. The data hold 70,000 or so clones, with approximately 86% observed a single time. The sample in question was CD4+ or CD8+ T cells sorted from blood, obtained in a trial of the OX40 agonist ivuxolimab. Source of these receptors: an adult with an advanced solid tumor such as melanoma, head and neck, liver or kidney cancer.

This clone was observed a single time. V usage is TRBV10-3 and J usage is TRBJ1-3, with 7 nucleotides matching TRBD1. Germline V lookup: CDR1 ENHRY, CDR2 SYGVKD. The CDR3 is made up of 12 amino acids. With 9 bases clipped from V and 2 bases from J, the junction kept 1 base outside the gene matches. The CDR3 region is CAIQGTGNTIYF. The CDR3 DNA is TGTGCCATACAGGGGACTGGAAACACCATATATTTT.

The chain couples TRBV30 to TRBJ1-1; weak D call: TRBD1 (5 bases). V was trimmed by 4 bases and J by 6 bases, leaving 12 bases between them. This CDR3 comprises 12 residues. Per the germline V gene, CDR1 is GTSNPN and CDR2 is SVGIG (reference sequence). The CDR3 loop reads CAWNRGGAEAFF. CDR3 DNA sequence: TGTGCCTGGAATCGGGGGGGGGCTGAAGCTTTCTTT.

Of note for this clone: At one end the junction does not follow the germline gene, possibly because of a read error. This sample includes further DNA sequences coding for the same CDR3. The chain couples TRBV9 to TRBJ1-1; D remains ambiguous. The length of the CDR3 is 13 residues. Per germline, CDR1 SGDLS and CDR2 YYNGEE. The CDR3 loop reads CASSVGEGYSSWF. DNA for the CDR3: TGTGCCAGCAGCGTAGGGGAAGGGTATTCCTCTTGGTTT.

CDR3 loop: CASRLGNWANIQYF. CDR3 in DNA: TGTGCCAGCAGGCTGGGGAACTGGGCGAACATTCAGTACTTC. V and J are TRBV27 and TRBJ2-4; D is unclear. CDR1 is MNHEY and CDR2 is SMNVEV in the germline V gene (reference sequence). CDR3 length: 14 residues. Trimming took off 6 bases at V and 7 bases at J, with 16 bases between the two ends.

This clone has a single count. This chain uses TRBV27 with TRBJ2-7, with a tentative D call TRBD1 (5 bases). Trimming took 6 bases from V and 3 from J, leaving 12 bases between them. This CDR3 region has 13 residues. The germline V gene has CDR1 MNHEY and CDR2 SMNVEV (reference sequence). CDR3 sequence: CASSPTGHYEQYF. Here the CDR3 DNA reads TGTGCCAGCAGCCCCACCGGACACTACGAGCAGTACTTC.

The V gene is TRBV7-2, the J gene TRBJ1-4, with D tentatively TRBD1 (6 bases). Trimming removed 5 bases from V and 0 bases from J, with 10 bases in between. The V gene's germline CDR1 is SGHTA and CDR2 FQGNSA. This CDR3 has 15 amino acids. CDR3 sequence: CASSQGGTTNEKLFF. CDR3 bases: TGTGCCAGCAGCCAAGGGGGGACAACTAATGAAAAACTGTTTTTT. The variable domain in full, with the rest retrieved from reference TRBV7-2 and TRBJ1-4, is GAGVSQSPSNKVTEKGKDVELRCDPISGHTALYWYRQSLGQGLEFLIYFQGNSAPDKSGLPSDRFSAERTGGSVSTLTIQRTQQEDSAVYLCASSQGGTTNEKLFFGSGTQLSVL.

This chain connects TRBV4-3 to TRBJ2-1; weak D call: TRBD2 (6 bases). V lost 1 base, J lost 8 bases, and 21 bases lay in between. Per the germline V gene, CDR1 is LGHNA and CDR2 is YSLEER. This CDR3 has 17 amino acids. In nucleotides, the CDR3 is TGCGCCAGCAGCCAAGGGACCGGGTCCCGGGGGTGGGATGAGCAGTTCTTC. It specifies CASSQGTGSRGWDEQFF.

In nucleotides, the CDR3 is TGTGCCAGCGGCCCCGTAAACCTGGGCTCCTACGAGCAGTACTTC. Protein: CASGPVNLGSYEQYF. The rearrangement uses TRBV6-5 and TRBJ2-7; no reliable D call. V was shortened by 8 bases and J by 0 bases, with 17 bases between the two germline ends. The CDR3 is 15 residues long. Germline loops: CDR1 MNHEY, CDR2 SVGAGI.

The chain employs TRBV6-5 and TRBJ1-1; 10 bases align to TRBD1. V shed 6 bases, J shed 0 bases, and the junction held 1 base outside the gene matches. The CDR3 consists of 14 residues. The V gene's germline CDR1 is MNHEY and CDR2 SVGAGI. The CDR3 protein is CASRTGGVNTEAFF. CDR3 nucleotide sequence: TGTGCCAGCAGGACAGGGGGCGTGAACACTGAAGCTTTCTTT.

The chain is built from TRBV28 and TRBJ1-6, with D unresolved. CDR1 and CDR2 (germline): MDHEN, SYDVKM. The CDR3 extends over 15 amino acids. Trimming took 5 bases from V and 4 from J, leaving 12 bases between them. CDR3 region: CASSANRNYNSPLHF. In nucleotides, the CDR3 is TGTGCCAGCAGTGCAAACAGAAATTATAATTCACCCCTCCACTTT.

The CDR3 sequence is CASSFGRGWEQYF. CDR3 in DNA: TGTGCCAGCAGCTTCGGCAGGGGGTGGGAGCAGTACTTC. The gene calls are TRBV7-3 and TRBJ2-7, with TRBD1 identical over 7 bases. Germline loops: CDR1 SGHTA, CDR2 FQGTGA. V was clipped by 3 bases and J by 7 bases; unmatched bases: 6. The CDR3 extends over 13 amino acids.

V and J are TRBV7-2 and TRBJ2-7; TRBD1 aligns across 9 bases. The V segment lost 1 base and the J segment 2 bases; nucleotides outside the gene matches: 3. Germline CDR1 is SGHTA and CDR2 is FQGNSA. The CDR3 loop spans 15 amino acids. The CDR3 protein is CASSLEGQGAYEQYF. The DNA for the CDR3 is TGTGCCAGCAGCTTAGAGGGACAGGGAGCCTACGAGCAGTACTTC.

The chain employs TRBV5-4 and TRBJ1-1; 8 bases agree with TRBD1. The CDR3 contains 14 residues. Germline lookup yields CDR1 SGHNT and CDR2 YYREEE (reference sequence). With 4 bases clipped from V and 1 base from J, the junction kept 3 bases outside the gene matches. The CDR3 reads CASSHQGANTEAFF. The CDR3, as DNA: TGTGCCAGCAGCCACCAGGGGGCGAACACTGAAGCTTTCTTT.

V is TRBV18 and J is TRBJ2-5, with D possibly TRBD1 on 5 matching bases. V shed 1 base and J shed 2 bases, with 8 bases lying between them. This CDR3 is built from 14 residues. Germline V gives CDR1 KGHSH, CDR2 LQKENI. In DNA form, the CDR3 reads TGTGCCAGCTCACCACTTCCAGGGCAAGAGACCCAGTACTTC. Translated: CASSPLPGQETQYF.

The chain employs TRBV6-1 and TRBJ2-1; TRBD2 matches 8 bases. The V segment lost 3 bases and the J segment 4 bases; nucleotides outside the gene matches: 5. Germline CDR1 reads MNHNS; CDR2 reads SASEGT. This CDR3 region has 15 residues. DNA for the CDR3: TGTGCCAGCAGTGATCAGGGCGGGAGGTACAATGAGCAGTTCTTC. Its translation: CASSDQGGRYNEQFF.

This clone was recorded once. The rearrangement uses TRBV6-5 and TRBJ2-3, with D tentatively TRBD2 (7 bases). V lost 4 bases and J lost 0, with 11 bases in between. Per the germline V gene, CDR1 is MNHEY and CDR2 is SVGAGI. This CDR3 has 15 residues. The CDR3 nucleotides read TGTGCCAGCAGTTTTGGGGGGGCTAGCACAGATACGCAGTATTTT. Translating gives CASSFGGASTDTQYF.

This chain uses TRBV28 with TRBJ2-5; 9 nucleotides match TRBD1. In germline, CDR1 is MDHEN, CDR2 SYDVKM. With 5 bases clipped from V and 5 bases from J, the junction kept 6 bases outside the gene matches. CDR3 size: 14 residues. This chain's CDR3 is CASSGTGRRETQYF. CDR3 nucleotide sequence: TGTGCCAGCAGTGGGACAGGGAGGCGGGAGACCCAGTACTTC.

DNA of the CDR3: TGTGCCAGCAGCTTCCGACAGGGAGCGAATGAAAAACTGTTTTTT. Protein: CASSFRQGANEKLFF. V gene TRBV7-2 combines with J gene TRBJ1-4; 7 bases agree with TRBD1. The ends lost 3 bases at V and 5 bases at J; junction bases unmatched: 6. CDR3 length: 15 residues. CDR1 and CDR2 from the germline V gene are SGHTA and FQGNSA.

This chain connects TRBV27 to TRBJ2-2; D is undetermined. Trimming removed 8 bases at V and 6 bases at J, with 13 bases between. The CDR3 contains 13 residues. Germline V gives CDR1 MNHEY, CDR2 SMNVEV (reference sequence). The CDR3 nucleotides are TGTGCCAGCGAGGACCTCCCGCCCGGGGAGCTGTTTTTT. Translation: CASEDLPPGELFF.

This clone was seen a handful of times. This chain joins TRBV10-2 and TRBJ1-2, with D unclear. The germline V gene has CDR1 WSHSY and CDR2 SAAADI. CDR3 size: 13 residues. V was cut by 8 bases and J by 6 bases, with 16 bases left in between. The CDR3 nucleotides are TGCGCCAGCGAACCGTCTGGGTTAAATGGCTACACCTTC. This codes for CASEPSGLNGYTF.

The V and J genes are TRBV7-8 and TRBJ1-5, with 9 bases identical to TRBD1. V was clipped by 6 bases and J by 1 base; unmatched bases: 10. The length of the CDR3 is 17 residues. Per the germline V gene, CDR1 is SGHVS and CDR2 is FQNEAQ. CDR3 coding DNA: TGTGCCAGCAGTCTTGTCGGGACAGGGATAAGCAATCAGCCCCAGCATTTT. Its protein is CASSLVGTGISNQPQHF.

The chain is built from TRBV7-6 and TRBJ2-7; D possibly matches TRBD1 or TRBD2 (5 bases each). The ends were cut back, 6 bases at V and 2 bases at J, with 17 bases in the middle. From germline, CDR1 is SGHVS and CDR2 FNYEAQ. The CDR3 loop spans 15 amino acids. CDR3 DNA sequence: TGTGCCAGCAGTTTGACAGTCGGGGCTACCTACGAGCAGTACTTC. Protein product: CASSLTVGATYEQYF.